These 8 T cell receptor beta chains share one sample of origin, sequenced in a study of tumor and adjacent non-tumor tissue in lung cancer. The template was RNA from unsorted bulk tissue. Distant lung tissue was collected more than 3 cm away from the tumor edge. The library came from three nested PCR rounds adapted from ARM-PCR protocols. TCRdb passed the multiplex PCR reads through MiXCR, listing each CDR3 protein once. This table has 50,000 or so distinct CDR3 sequences, 74% appearing once. Sequencing was performed on distant non-tumor lung tissue. These receptors all come from a woman aged 55-70 years with non-small cell lung cancer.

This clonotype turned up a few times. The junction and the germline gene differ at one end; a read error may be behind it. The chain links TRBV4-2 to TRBJ2-5; 7 nucleotides match TRBD2. The germline V gene encodes CDR1 LGHNA and CDR2 YNFKEQ. The CDR3 runs to 16 residues. CDR3: CTSSQTQTSSQETQYF. The CDR3 DNA is TGTACCAGCAGCCAAACCCAGACTAGCTCTCAAGAGACCCAGTACTTC.

On this clonotype itself: One end of the junction is discordant with germline, which a read error may explain. The chain combines TRBV14 with TRBJ2-3; perhaps TRBD2 as D (6 bases). Germline CDR1 is SGHDN and CDR2 is FVKESK. The CDR3 length is 18 residues. CDR3 DNA: TGTGCCAGCAGCCAACCCCCGGGACTTGCGGGGAAGATAGATATGCAGTATTTT. Translated: CASSQPPGLAGKIDMQYF.

Points on this clonotype: Sequence at one end of the junction differs from germline and may be a read error. The chain uses TRBV6-2 or TRBV6-3 and TRBJ2-4; D is ambiguous. This CDR3 contains 13 residues. Germline CDR1 reads MNHEY; CDR2 reads SVGEGT. The CDR3 DNA follows: TGTGCCATCTGTTACGATGTCCAAAACAATCAGTACTTC. It is translated as CAICYDVQNNQYF.

Points on this clonotype: The CDR3 ends on some other residue instead of the conserved phenylalanine or tryptophan, so this is likely a read error. The DNA is left out, because the CDR3 cannot be placed on it with certainty; the CDR3 is given as TCRdb lists it. J is TRBJ2-3 and V is TRBV29-1. The CDR3 has 13 amino acids, counting both end residues. The germline CDR1 and CDR2 sequences are SQVTM and ANQGSEA. CDR3 sequence reads: CSVGGFDTDTQNV.

Points on this clonotype: The junction departs from the called germline gene at one end, perhaps through a read error. V is TRBV28 and J is TRBJ2-3; weak D call: TRBD2 (6 bases). The length of the CDR3 is 15 residues. The germline V gene has CDR1 MDHEN and CDR2 SYDVKM. The CDR3 loop reads CASCPRDSGIDKQYF. CDR3 DNA sequence: TGTGCCAGCTGTCCTAGGGACTCGGGCATAGATAAGCAGTATTTT.

About this clonotype: The conserved final phenylalanine or tryptophan is absent from the CDR3, which likely points to a read error. This chain connects TRBV7-9 to TRBJ2-1; tentative D call: TRBD2 (6 bases). This CDR3 has 15 residues. V shed 5 bases and J shed 6 bases, with 17 bases lying between them. Germline assignment: CDR1 SEHNR and CDR2 FQNEAQ (reference sequence). CDR3 in amino acids: CASSPNVRGRNEQFL. CDR3 DNA sequence: TGTGCCAGCAGCCCCAATGTGCGGGGCCGCAATGAGCAGTTCTTA.

Of note for this clonotype: Germline is not matched at one junction end, which may reflect a read error. The rearrangement links TRBV12-3 or TRBV12-4 to TRBJ1-4; 9 bases are a match to TRBD1. The CDR3 consists of 15 residues. In nucleotides, the CDR3 is TGTGCAAGCAGTTTACGTACAGGGGGCTATGAGAAACTGCTTTTT. Translation: CASSLRTGGYEKLLF.

In its sample, this clonotype ranks as medium-sized. The rearrangement joins TRBV11-3 to TRBJ2-5, with D possibly TRBD2 on 6 matching bases. Germline-derived CDR1 and CDR2 are SGHNT and YENEEA. Trimming removed 2 bases from V and 5 bases from J, with 18 bases in between. This CDR3 has 16 residues. As DNA, the CDR3 is TGTGCCAGCAGCTTAAGGCCGGGCCCAGGGAGGGAGACCCAGTACTTC. Translated: CASSLRPGPGRETQYF.